This T cell receptor beta chain was identified in a study of blood T cell repertoires in COVID-19. Study-level information: Sites across the United States, Italy and Spain contributed samples from acute and convalescent COVID-19. T cells, B-cell-depleted T cells, or PBMCs supplied cDNA or gDNA.

Per the original methods: The authors estimated nucleated cell counts from reference gene primer amplification. Sequencing was performed with immunoSEQ multiplex PCR; in TCRdb, only in-frame clones are kept and a portion is missing. The DNA was the basis for D and trimming; V, J and clone size are from that table. In the table there are 15,000 to 17,000 clones, approximately 78% of which are singletons. The CDR3 extends over 15 amino acids. Looked up from germline, CDR1 is MNHEY and CDR2 is SVGAGI. The V segment lost 7 bases and the J segment 0 bases; nucleotides outside the gene matches: 8. Sequenced sample: peripheral blood. V usage is TRBV6-5 and J usage is TRBJ1-2; 7 bases align to TRBD1. This clonotype was sampled from a man at least 80 years old with active or convalescent COVID-19. CDR3 DNA: TGTGCCAGCACTCGACAGGGCCGAGCTAACTATGGCTACACCTTC. As protein: CASTRQGRANYGYTF.